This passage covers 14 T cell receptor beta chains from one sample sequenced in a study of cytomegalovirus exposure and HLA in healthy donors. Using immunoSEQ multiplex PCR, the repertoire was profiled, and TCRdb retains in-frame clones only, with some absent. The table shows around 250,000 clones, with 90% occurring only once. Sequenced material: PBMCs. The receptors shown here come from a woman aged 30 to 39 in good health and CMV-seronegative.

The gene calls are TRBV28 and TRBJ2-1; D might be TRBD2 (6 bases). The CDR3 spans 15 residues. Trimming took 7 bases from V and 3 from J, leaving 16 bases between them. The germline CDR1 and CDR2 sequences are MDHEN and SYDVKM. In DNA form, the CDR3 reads TGTGCCAGCACCCCCTGGAGGGAACACTACAATGAGCAGTTCTTC. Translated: CASTPWREHYNEQFF.

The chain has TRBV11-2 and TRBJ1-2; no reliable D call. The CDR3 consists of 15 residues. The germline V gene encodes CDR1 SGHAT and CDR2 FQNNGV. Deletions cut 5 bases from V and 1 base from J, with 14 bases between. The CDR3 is CASSLGAADNYGYTF. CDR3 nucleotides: TGTGCCAGCAGCCTCGGTGCGGCCGATAACTATGGCTACACCTTC.

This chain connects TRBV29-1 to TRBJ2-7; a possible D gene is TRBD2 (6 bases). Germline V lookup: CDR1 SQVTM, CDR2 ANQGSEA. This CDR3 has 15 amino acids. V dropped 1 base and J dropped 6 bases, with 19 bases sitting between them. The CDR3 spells CSVEGASGPPGEQYF. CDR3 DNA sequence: TGCAGCGTTGAAGGGGCCAGCGGGCCGCCGGGCGAGCAGTACTTC.

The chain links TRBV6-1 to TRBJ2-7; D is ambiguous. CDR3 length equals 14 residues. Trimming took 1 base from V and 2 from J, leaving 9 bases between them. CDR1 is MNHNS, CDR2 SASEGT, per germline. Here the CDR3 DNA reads TGTGCCAGCAGTGAAGGCTGGCAACCCTACGAGCAGTACTTC. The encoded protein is CASSEGWQPYEQYF.

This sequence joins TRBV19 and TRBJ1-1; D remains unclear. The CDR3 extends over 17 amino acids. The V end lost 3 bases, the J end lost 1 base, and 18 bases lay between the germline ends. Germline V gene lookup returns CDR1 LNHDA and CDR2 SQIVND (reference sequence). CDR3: CASSISGIPPPNTEAFF. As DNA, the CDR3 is TGTGCCAGTAGTATTTCCGGGATTCCGCCCCCGAACACTGAAGCTTTCTTT.

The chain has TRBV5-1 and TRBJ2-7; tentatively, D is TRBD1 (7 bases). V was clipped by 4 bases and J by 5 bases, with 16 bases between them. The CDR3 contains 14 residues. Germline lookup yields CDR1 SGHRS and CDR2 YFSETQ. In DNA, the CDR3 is TGCGCCAGCAGCCGGGGGTCAACAGGGGACGAGCAGTACTTC. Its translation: CASSRGSTGDEQYF.

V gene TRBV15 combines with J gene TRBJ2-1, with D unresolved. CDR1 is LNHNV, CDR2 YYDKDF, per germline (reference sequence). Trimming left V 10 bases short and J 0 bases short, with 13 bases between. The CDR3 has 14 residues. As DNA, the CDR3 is TGTGCCATCCAGCAGGTTAACTCCTACAATGAGCAGTTCTTC. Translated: CAIQQVNSYNEQFF.

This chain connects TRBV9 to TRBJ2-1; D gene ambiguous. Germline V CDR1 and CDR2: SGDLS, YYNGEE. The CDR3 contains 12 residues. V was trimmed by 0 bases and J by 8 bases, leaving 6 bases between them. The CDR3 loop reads CASSVAPHEQFF. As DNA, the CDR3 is TGTGCCAGCAGCGTAGCTCCGCATGAGCAGTTCTTC.

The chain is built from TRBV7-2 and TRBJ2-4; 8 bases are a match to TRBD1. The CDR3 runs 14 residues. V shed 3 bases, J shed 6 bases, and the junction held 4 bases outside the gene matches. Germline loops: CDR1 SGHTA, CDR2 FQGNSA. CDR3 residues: CASSLSGQGNIQYF. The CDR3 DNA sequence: TGTGCCAGCAGCTTGTCAGGACAGGGAAACATTCAGTACTTC.

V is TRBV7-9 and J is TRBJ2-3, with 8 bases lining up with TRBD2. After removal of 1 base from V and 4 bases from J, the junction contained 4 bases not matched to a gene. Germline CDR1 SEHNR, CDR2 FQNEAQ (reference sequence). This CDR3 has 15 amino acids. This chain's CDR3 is CASSLDPGRADTQYF. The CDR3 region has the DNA TGTGCCAGCAGCTTAGATCCCGGGAGGGCAGATACGCAGTATTTT.

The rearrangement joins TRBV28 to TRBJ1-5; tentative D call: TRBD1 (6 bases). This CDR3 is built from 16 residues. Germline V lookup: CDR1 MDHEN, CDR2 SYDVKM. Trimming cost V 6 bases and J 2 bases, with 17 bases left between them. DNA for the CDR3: TGTGCCAGCAGCCAACTCCAGGGGCAGGGCAATCAGCCCCAGCATTTT. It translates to CASSQLQGQGNQPQHF.

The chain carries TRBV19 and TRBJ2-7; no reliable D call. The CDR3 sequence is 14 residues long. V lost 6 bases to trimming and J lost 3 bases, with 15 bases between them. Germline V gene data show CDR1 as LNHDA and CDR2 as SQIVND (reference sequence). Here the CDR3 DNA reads TGTGCCAGTAGCCAAGGAACTGCCAACTACGAGCAGTACTTC. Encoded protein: CASSQGTANYEQYF. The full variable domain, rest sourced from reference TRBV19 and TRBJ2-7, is DGGITQSPKYLFRKEGQNVTLSCEQNLNHDAMYWYRQDPGQGLRLIYYSQIVNDFQKGDIAEGYSVSREKKESFPLTVTSAQKNPTAFYLCASSQGTANYEQYFGPGTRLTVT.

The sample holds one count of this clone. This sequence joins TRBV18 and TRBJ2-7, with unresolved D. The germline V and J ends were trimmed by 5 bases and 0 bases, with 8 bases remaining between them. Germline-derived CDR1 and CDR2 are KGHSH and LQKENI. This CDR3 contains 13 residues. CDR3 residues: CASSTGSSYEQYF. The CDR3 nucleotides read TGTGCCAGCTCAACTGGCAGCTCCTACGAGCAGTACTTC.

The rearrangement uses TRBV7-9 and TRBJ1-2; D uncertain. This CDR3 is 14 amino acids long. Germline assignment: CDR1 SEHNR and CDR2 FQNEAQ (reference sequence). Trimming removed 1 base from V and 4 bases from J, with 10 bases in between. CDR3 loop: CASSLVGVSYGYTF. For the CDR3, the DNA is TGTGCCAGCAGCTTAGTCGGGGTGAGCTATGGCTACACCTTC.